This TCR beta chain derives from a study of cytomegalovirus exposure and HLA in healthy donors. Study-wide results and limits: Common viral pathogens seemed, in a later analysis, to connect with several of the most significant clusters. Some highly shared sequence variants likely arose as a pipeline artifact.

PCR was performed using 60 Vbeta and 13 Jbeta primers. In the study's own analysis: In a later analysis, of tens of millions of unique beta chains, roughly 10 million appeared in at least two donors. Data came from immunoSEQ multiplex PCR; TCRdb stores just in-frame clones and leaves some out. V, J and clone size derive from that table, while D and trimming were established from the DNA sequence. The repertoire holds under 250,000 clones, over 65% seen once, with about 1.2% in the top ten. Concerning this clone: Its specificity is unknown.

CDR3 length equals 17 residues. J lost 4 bases, V lost 3 bases, and 11 bases had no gene match. The germline gives CDR1 MNHEY, CDR2 SMNVEV (reference sequence). The sequenced sample was PBMCs. The gene calls are TRBV27 and TRBJ1-2; 10 bases align to TRBD1. This TCR was recovered from a human donor in good health. The CDR3 spells CASSFLRQGAGSYGYTF. The CDR3 bases are TGTGCCAGCAGTTTCCTTAGACAGGGGGCCGGATCCTATGGCTACACCTTC.